A single sample gave rise to the 12 T cell receptor beta chains below, sequenced in a study of shared clonotypes between healthy human individuals. The data were produced by immunoSEQ multiplex PCR, yet TCRdb's version contains in-frame clones alone and is incomplete. Among 2,100,000 or so clones listed, approximately 95% were seen once. Sequenced material: naive CD4+ T cells sorted from blood. Subset denoted: CD45RA+ positively selected. These receptors originate from a young man in good health.

CDR3 region: CASSLEGVYEQYF. The CDR3 coding sequence is TGCGCCAGCAGCTTGGAGGGGGTCTACGAGCAGTACTTC. J is TRBJ2-7 and V is TRBV5-1; D possibly corresponds to TRBD1 (6 bases). Germline CDR1 SGHRS, CDR2 YFSETQ. This CDR3 is 13 amino acids long. Trimming removed 0 bases from V and 3 bases from J, with 7 bases in between.

This rearrangement joins TRBV5-6 to TRBJ1-2; 9 bases are a match to TRBD1. V dropped 2 bases and J dropped 4; count of bases not matched to a gene: 6. The V gene's germline CDR1 is SGHDT and CDR2 YYEEEE. This CDR3 contains 15 residues. This chain's CDR3 is CASSFRDRALYGYTF. The CDR3 region has the DNA TGTGCCAGCAGCTTCCGGGACAGGGCCCTCTATGGCTACACCTTC.

The chain couples TRBV20-1 to TRBJ1-1, with unresolved D. Trimming took off 6 bases at V and 5 bases at J, with 10 bases between the two ends. Germline lookup yields CDR1 DFQATT and CDR2 SNEGSKA (reference sequence). CDR3 length equals 11 residues. The CDR3 protein is CSAPRKTEAFF. CDR3 nucleotide sequence: TGCAGTGCCCCCCGTAAAACTGAAGCTTTCTTT.

The chain links TRBV5-1 to TRBJ2-2; no reliable D call. The CDR3 extends over 14 amino acids. Germline CDR1 and CDR2: SGHRS and YFSETQ. The V end lost 2 bases, the J end lost 7 bases, and 12 bases lay between the germline ends. CDR3 sequence reads: CASSLSSLVGELFF. The CDR3 nucleotides are TGCGCCAGCAGCTTATCGTCCTTGGTCGGGGAGCTGTTTTTT.

The V gene is TRBV7-2, the J gene TRBJ2-3, with 7 bases identical to TRBD2. The V gene's germline CDR1 is SGHTA and CDR2 FQGNSA. The CDR3 has 14 amino acids. The J segment lost 0 bases and the V segment lost 4 bases, leaving 1 base of the junction unmatched. The CDR3 coding sequence is TGTGCCAGCAGCTGGACTAGGAGCACAGATACGCAGTATTTT. Protein product: CASSWTRSTDTQYF.

Note on this clone: At the DNA level, this CDR3 is encoded by other sequences in the same sample as well. The chain recombines TRBV19 with TRBJ1-5; unclear D gene. V lost 1 base, J lost 1 base, and 5 bases lay in between. The CDR3 totals 14 residues. Germline V gives CDR1 LNHDA, CDR2 SQIVND (reference sequence). CDR3 sequence: CASSIGGSNQPQHF. The CDR3 nucleotides read TGTGCCAGTAGTATAGGAGGCAGCAATCAGCCCCAGCATTTT.

Of note for this clone: Distinct nucleotide sequences in the sample also encode this CDR3. The rearrangement uses TRBV2 and TRBJ2-1, with D unclear. Germline CDR1 and CDR2: SNHLY and FYNNEI. Trimming took off 7 bases at V and 4 bases at J, with 5 bases between the two ends. The CDR3 runs to 11 residues. The CDR3 reads CASTEYNEQFF. In nucleotides, the CDR3 is TGTGCCAGCACGGAGTACAATGAGCAGTTCTTC.

This chain connects TRBV6-5 to TRBJ1-2; 8 nucleotides align to TRBD1. This CDR3 has 15 amino acids. Germline loops: CDR1 MNHEY, CDR2 SVGAGI. Losses at the gene ends were 5 bases for V and 0 bases for J; bases not matched to a gene: 5. The CDR3 region is CASSGLGQANYGYTF. DNA for the CDR3: TGTGCCAGCAGTGGATTGGGACAGGCTAACTATGGCTACACCTTC.

The chain joins TRBV18 to TRBJ2-7; possibly TRBD1 for D (6 bases). This CDR3 is built from 13 residues. Germline CDR1 and CDR2: KGHSH and LQKENI. V was shortened by 0 bases and J by 4 bases, with 7 bases between the two germline ends. The CDR3 DNA sequence: TGTGCCAGCTCACCACCGGACAGATACGAGCAGTACTTC. Translating gives CASSPPDRYEQYF.

The chain joins TRBV25-1 to TRBJ1-3, with D possibly being TRBD1 (5 bases). CDR1 is MGHDK and CDR2 is SYGVNS in the germline V gene. This CDR3 spans 15 amino acids. V was trimmed by 1 base and J by 2 bases, leaving 9 bases between them. CDR3 bases: TGTGCCAGCAGTGAATTGGAAGGGGCTGGAAACACCATATATTTT. Residues: CASSELEGAGNTIYF.

J is TRBJ2-1 and V is TRBV5-1; 12 positions agree with TRBD1. Trimming removed 6 bases from V and 8 bases from J; junction bases left unmatched: 9. The CDR3 is 15 amino acids. Germline V CDR1 and CDR2: SGHRS, YFSETQ. CDR3 DNA sequence: TGCGCCAGCATACTCGGGACAGGGGGCTCCTATGAGCAGTTCTTC. This sequence encodes CASILGTGGSYEQFF.

The chain employs TRBV30 and TRBJ2-2, with 7 bases that match TRBD2. Germline trimming cut 5 bases from V and 6 bases from J; bases unmatched to any gene: 0. CDR3 size: 11 residues. In germline, CDR1 is GTSNPN, CDR2 SVGIG (reference sequence). This CDR3 is CAWGRAGELFF. CDR3 nucleotides: TGTGCCTGGGGGAGGGCCGGGGAGCTGTTTTTT. Filled out from reference TRBV30 and TRBJ2-2, the complete variable domain reads SQTIHQWPATLVQPVGSPLSLECTVEGTSNPNLYWYRQAAGRGLQLLFYSVGIGQISSEVPQNLSASRPQDRQFILSSKKLLLSDSGFYLCAWGRAGELFFGEGSRLTVL.